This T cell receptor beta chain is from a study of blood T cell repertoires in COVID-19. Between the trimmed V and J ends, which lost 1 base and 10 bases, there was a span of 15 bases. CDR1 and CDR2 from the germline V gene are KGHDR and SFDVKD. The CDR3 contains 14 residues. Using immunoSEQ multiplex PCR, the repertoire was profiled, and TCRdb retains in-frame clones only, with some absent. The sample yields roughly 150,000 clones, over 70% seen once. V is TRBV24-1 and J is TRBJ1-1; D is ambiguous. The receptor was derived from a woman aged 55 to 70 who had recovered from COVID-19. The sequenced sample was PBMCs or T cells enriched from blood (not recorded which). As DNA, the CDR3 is TGTGCCACCAGTGATTTCAGCAGGATCAGCGGAGCTTTCTTT. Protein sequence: CATSDFSRISGAFF.